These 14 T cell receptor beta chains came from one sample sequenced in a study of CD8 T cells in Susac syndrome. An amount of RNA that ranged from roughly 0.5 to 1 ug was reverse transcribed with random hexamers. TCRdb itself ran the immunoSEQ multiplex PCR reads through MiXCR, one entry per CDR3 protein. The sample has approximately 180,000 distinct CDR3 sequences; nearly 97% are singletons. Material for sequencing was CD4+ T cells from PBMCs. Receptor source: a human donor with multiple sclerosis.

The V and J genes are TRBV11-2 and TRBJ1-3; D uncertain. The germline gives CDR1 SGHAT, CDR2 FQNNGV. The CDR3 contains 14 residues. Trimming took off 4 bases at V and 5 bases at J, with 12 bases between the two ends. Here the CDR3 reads CASSSLVGRNTIYF. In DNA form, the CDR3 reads TGTGCCAGCAGCTCCCTCGTCGGCCGAAACACCATATATTTT.

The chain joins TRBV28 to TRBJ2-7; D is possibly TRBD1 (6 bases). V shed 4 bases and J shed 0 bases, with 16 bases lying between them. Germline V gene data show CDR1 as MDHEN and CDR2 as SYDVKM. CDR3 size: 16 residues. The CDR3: CASSSLSDRSSYEQYF. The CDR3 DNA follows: TGTGCCAGCAGTTCACTCTCGGACAGAAGCTCCTACGAGCAGTACTTC.

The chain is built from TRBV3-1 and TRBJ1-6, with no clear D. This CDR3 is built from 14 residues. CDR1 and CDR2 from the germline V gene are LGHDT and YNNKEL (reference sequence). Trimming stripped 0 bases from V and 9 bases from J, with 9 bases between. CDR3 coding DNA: TGTGCCAGCAGCCAAGACGGTGGAATTTCACCCCTCCACTTT. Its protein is CASSQDGGISPLHF.

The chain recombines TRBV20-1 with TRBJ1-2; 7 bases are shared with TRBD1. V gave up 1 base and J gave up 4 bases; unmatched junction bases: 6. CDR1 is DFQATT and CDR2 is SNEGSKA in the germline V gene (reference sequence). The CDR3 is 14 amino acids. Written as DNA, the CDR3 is TGCAGTGCTAGAGCAATCGACAGGGTCTATGGCTACACCTTC. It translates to CSARAIDRVYGYTF.

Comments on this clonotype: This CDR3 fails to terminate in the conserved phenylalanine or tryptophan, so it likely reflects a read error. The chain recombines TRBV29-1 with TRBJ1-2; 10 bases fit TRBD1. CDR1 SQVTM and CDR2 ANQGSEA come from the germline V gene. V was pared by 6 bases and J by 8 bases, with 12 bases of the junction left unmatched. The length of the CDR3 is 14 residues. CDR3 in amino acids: CSVDPGQGYSGYTL. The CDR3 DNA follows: TGCAGCGTGGACCCGGGACAGGGGTACTCCGGCTACACCCTC.

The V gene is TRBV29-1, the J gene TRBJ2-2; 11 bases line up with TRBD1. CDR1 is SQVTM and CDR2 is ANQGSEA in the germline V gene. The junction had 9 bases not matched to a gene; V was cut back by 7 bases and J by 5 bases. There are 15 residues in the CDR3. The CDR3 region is CSAFGQGATTGELFF. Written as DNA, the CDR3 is TGCAGCGCCTTCGGACAGGGGGCGACGACCGGGGAGCTGTTTTTT.

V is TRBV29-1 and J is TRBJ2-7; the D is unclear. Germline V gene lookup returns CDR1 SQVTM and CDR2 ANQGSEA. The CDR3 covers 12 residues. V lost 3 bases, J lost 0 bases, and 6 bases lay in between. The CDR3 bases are TGCAGCGTTGAGGTCAGCTCCTACGAGCAGTACTTC. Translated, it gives CSVEVSSYEQYF.

As DNA, the CDR3 is TGTGCCAGCAGCCTGGACGGGGGGCCCACCTACGAGCAGTACTTC. Translating it yields CASSLDGGPTYEQYF. This chain uses TRBV7-9 with TRBJ2-7, with D possibly matching TRBD2 (7 bases). This CDR3 comprises 15 residues. V lost 5 bases and J 2 bases, leaving 16 bases between the germline ends. Looked up from germline, CDR1 is SEHNR and CDR2 is FQNEAQ (reference sequence).

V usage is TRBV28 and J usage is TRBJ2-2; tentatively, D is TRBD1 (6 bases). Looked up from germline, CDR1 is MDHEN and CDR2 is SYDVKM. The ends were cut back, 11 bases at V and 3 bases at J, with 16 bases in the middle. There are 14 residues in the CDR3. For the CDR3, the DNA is TGTGCCCTACAAGCGAACAGGGACACCGGGGAGCTGTTTTTT. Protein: CALQANRDTGELFF.

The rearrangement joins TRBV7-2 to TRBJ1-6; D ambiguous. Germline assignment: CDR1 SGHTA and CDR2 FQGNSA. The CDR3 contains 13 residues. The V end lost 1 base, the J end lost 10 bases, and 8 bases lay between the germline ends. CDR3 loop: CASSLERNSPLHF. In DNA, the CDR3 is TGTGCCAGCAGCTTAGAACGGAACTCACCCCTCCACTTT.

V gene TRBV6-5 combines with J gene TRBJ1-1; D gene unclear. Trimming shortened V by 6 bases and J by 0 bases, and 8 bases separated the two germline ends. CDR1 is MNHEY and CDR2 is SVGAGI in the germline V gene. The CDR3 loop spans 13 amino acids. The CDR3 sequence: CASSWNVNTEAFF. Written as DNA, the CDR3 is TGTGCCAGCAGCTGGAACGTGAACACTGAAGCTTTCTTT.

The CDR3 DNA reads TGCGCCAGCAGCCCTTCCCCACAAGAGACCCAGTACTTC. Its translation is CASSPSPQETQYF. The rearrangement joins TRBV5-1 to TRBJ2-5, with D unresolved. Germline V gene lookup returns CDR1 SGHRS and CDR2 YFSETQ. Trimming cost V 4 bases and J 2 bases, with 9 bases left between them. The CDR3 extends over 13 amino acids.

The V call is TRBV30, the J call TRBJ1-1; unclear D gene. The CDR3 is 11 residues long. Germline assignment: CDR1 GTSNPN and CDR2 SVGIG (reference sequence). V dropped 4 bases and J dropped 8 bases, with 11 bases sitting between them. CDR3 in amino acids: CAWTVRKEAFF. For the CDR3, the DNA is TGTGCCTGGACTGTACGGAAGGAAGCTTTCTTT.

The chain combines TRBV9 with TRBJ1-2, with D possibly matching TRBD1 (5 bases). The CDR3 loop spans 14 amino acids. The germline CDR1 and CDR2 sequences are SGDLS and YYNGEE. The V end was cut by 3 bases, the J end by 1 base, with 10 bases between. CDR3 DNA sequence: TGTGCCAGCAGCGAGGACACCTTTAACTATGGCTACACCTTC. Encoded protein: CASSEDTFNYGYTF. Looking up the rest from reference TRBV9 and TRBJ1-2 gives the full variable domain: DSGVTQTPKHLITATGQRVTLRCSPRSGDLSVYWYQQSLDQGLQFLIQYYNGEERAKGNILERFSAQQFPDLHSELNLSSLELGDSALYFCASSEDTFNYGYTFGSGTRLTVV.